Listed here are 21 T cell receptor beta chains from one sample, sequenced in a study of cytomegalovirus exposure and HLA in healthy donors. The PCR used 60 Vbeta and 13 Jbeta primers. Only in-frame clones appear in the TCRdb table, and some are missing; sequencing was by immunoSEQ multiplex PCR. The table lists 110,000 or so clones, nearly 15% of them singletons, with roughly 0.8% in the top ten. The sample taken for sequencing was PBMCs. The source is a female donor in good health and CMV-seronegative.

This clone was detected only a few times. This chain's CDR3 is CASSEVGPTSGRVNEQFF. CDR3 coding DNA: TGCGCCAGCAGTGAGGTCGGGCCGACTAGCGGGAGGGTCAATGAGCAGTTCTTC. The chain combines TRBV10-1 with TRBJ2-1; TRBD2 aligns across 14 bases. The V gene's germline CDR1 is WNHNN and CDR2 SYGVQD (reference sequence). The CDR3 covers 18 residues. V lost 2 bases to trimming and J lost 6 bases; unmatched junction nucleotides: 9.

The chain links TRBV29-1 to TRBJ2-7; 10 nucleotides line up with TRBD1. The CDR3 extends over 16 amino acids. Germline-derived CDR1 and CDR2 are SQVTM and ANQGSEA. V was pared by 1 base and J by 2 bases, with 8 bases of the junction left unmatched. As DNA, the CDR3 is TGCAGCGTTGAAGCAGGTGGGACAGGGGTCACCTACGAGCAGTACTTC. Encoded protein: CSVEAGGTGVTYEQYF.

This chain joins TRBV27 and TRBJ2-3; maybe TRBD2 (5 bases). Germline-derived CDR1 and CDR2 are MNHEY and SMNVEV (reference sequence). The CDR3 length is 17 residues. V was trimmed by 4 bases and J by 4 bases, leaving 21 bases between them. The DNA for the CDR3 is TGTGCCAGCAGTTCCCCCTTCACAGCCACGGGGTCAGATACGCAGTATTTT. This sequence encodes CASSSPFTATGSDTQYF.

The CDR3 region is CASSERETIYEQYF. CDR3 DNA sequence: TGTGCCAGCAGTGAAAGGGAGACAATCTACGAGCAGTACTTC. The V and J genes are TRBV6-1 and TRBJ2-7; maybe TRBD2 (5 bases). The CDR3 totals 14 residues. The germline gives CDR1 MNHNS, CDR2 SASEGT. Trimming left V 2 bases short and J 3 bases short, with 11 bases between.

This clone has only a few counts. The V and J genes are TRBV15 and TRBJ2-5, with TRBD1 matching 7 bases. The V gene end was trimmed by 8 bases and the J gene end by 2 bases; junction bases not matched to a gene: 11. This CDR3 spans 15 amino acids. CDR1 LNHNV and CDR2 YYDKDF come from the germline V gene (reference sequence). The CDR3 region is CATVEGGRLQETQYF. For the CDR3, the DNA is TGTGCCACCGTCGAAGGGGGCCGCTTACAAGAGACCCAGTACTTC.

The gene calls are TRBV4-2 and TRBJ2-7; 8 bases align to TRBD2. Trimming took 1 base from V and 0 from J; bases not matched to a gene: 2. CDR1 and CDR2 from the germline V gene are LGHNA and YNFKEQ. The CDR3 consists of 15 residues. CDR3 residues: CASSQGLAGSYEQYF. As DNA, the CDR3 is TGTGCCAGCAGCCAAGGCCTAGCGGGCTCCTACGAGCAGTACTTC.

The chain has TRBV11-2 and TRBJ2-5; TRBD1 aligns across 11 bases. Germline V gives CDR1 SGHAT, CDR2 FQNNGV. The junction had 10 bases not matched to a gene; V was cut back by 5 bases and J by 5 bases. This CDR3 contains 16 residues. CDR3 coding DNA: TGTGCCAGCAGCCCCTCGGGGACAGGGGGGTACGAGACCCAGTACTTC. It yields the protein CASSPSGTGGYETQYF.

The rearrangement links TRBV27 to TRBJ2-1; 7 bases match TRBD1. This CDR3 is 16 amino acids long. Germline V gene data show CDR1 as MNHEY and CDR2 as SMNVEV (reference sequence). V lost 6 bases to trimming and J lost 2 bases; unmatched junction nucleotides: 10. CDR3 loop: CASSRPRQGPYNEQFF. The CDR3 DNA sequence: TGTGCCAGCAGCAGACCCAGACAGGGACCCTACAATGAGCAGTTCTTC.

This clone was found a few times. The V and J genes are TRBV19 and TRBJ1-2, with TRBD1 identical over 11 bases. Germline CDR1 is LNHDA and CDR2 is SQIVND (reference sequence). Germline trimming cut 5 bases from V and 7 bases from J; bases unmatched to any gene: 6. This CDR3 is 14 amino acids long. CDR3 region: CASSPRTGGTGYTF. The DNA for the CDR3 is TGTGCCAGTAGTCCGCGGACAGGGGGCACTGGCTACACCTTC.

This clone was counted a few times. The CDR3 region has the DNA TGTGCCAGCAGTGATCATTACAGGGGGCTATACGAGCAGTACTTC. Amino acids: CASSDHYRGLYEQYF. The rearrangement uses TRBV2 and TRBJ2-7; 9 positions agree with TRBD1. Germline assignment: CDR1 SNHLY and CDR2 FYNNEI. V lost 3 bases to trimming and J lost 4 bases; unmatched junction nucleotides: 7. The CDR3 is 15 amino acids.

Only a few counts were recorded for this clone. The chain has TRBV29-1 and TRBJ2-7; possible D gene TRBD2, 7 bases. The V gene's germline CDR1 is SQVTM and CDR2 ANQGSEA. This CDR3 has 13 residues. The V and J ends lost 4 bases and 1 base respectively, with 11 bases between them. The CDR3 DNA reads TGCAGCGTTGTAGGGGGGGATTCCTACGAGCAGTACTTC. Amino acid sequence: CSVVGGDSYEQYF.

This clone appeared a few times. CDR3 in amino acids: CASRQGVVLNQPQHF. The CDR3 DNA reads TGCGCCAGCAGGCAGGGGGTCGTGCTCAATCAGCCCCAGCATTTT. The chain recombines TRBV10-2 with TRBJ1-5, with TRBD1 matching over 7 bases. This CDR3 has 15 amino acids. CDR1 is WSHSY and CDR2 is SAAADI in the germline V gene. V was pared by 6 bases and J by 3 bases, with 8 bases of the junction left unmatched.

This chain links TRBV6-1 with TRBJ1-5; D might be TRBD1 (5 bases). Germline lookup yields CDR1 MNHNS and CDR2 SASEGT. V gave up 2 bases and J gave up 0 bases, with 20 bases separating them. The CDR3 loop spans 19 amino acids. For the CDR3, the DNA is TGTGCCAGCAGTGAATTCGGAGACAGACCAACCATTAGCAATCAGCCCCAGCATTTT. Amino acid sequence: CASSEFGDRPTISNQPQHF.

This clone has just one count. The junction departs from germline at one end; a sequencing error may be responsible. The chain couples TRBV7-2 to TRBJ2-7; 7 bases line up with TRBD1. The CDR3 runs 15 residues. Germline V gene sequence: CDR1 SGHTA, CDR2 FQGNSA. CDR3 loop: CASSFSGTESYEKYF. The CDR3 DNA reads as TGTGCCAGCAGCTTCTCCGGGACAGAGAGTTACGAGAAGTACTTT.

V usage is TRBV10-1 and J usage is TRBJ1-1, with TRBD1 as a possible D gene (5 bases). CDR1 and CDR2 from the germline V gene are WNHNN and SYGVQD (reference sequence). The CDR3 consists of 15 residues. Deletions cut 0 bases from V and 4 bases from J, with 12 bases between. The CDR3 DNA sequence: TGCGCCAGCAGTGAGTCCCCAGGGATCGCCACTGAAGCTTTCTTT. This translates into CASSESPGIATEAFF.

V gene TRBV9 combines with J gene TRBJ1-3; D is possibly TRBD1 (5 bases). The CDR3 is 13 residues long. V gave up 3 bases and J gave up 2 bases, with 6 bases separating them. In germline, CDR1 is SGDLS, CDR2 YYNGEE. CDR3 sequence (DNA): TGTGCCAGCAGCGGACAGCCTGGAAACACCATATATTTT. Its protein product is CASSGQPGNTIYF.

The genes are TRBV6-5 and TRBJ2-7, with D perhaps matching TRBD1 (6 bases). The CDR3 covers 15 residues. Trimming took 0 bases from V and 2 from J, leaving 11 bases between them. Germline V CDR1 and CDR2: MNHEY, SVGAGI. In DNA, the CDR3 is TGTGCCAGCAGTTACTCTGCCAGGGGCCCCTACGAGCAGTACTTC. This translates into CASSYSARGPYEQYF.

A few counts support this clone. V usage is TRBV10-1 and J usage is TRBJ2-5; 13 bases match TRBD2. J was trimmed by 3 bases and V by 11 bases; bases with no gene match: 3. The CDR3 is 13 residues long. Germline CDR1 reads WNHNN; CDR2 reads SYGVQD (reference sequence). CDR3 sequence: CASGLAGEETQYF. CDR3 nucleotide sequence: TGCGCCTCCGGACTAGCGGGGGAAGAGACCCAGTACTTC.

The V call is TRBV30, the J call TRBJ2-3; 8 nucleotides line up with TRBD2. The V gene's germline CDR1 is GTSNPN and CDR2 SVGIG (reference sequence). There are 17 residues in the CDR3. V gave up 2 bases and J gave up 2 bases; unmatched junction bases: 12. The CDR3 sequence is CAWSPAGGGLYTDTQYF. CDR3 nucleotide sequence: TGTGCCTGGAGTCCCGCCGGCGGGGGGCTATACACAGATACGCAGTATTTT.

The chain employs TRBV11-2 and TRBJ2-7; a possible D gene is TRBD1 (7 bases). CDR3 length: 13 residues. Germline CDR1 is SGHAT and CDR2 is FQNNGV. The V and J ends lost 4 bases and 9 bases respectively, with 16 bases between them. The CDR3 nucleotides read TGTGCCAGCAGCTGGGGTGACAGGGAGGCGCAGTACTTC. Residues: CASSWGDREAQYF.

V and J are TRBV19 and TRBJ2-1; TRBD2 matches at 10 bases. J was trimmed by 4 bases and V by 6 bases; bases with no gene match: 12. This CDR3 has 17 amino acids. Germline values: CDR1 LNHDA, CDR2 SQIVND (reference sequence). DNA of the CDR3: TGTGCCAGTAGGGGGGGGATAACTAGCGGGAAATACAATGAGCAGTTCTTC. As protein: CASRGGITSGKYNEQFF.